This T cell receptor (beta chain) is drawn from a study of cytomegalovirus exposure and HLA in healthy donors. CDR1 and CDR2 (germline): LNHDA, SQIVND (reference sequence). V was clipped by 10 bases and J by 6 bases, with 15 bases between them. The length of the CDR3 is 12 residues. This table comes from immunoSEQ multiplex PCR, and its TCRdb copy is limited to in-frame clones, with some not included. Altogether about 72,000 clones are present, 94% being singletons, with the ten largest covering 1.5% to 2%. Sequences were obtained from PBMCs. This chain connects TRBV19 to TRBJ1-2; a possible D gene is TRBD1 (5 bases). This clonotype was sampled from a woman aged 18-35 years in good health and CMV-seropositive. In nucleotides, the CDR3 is TGTGCCACCGGGGGGTTCTCAGATGGCTACACCTTC. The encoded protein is CATGGFSDGYTF.